The clone carrying this TCR beta chain was detected only a few times. Its matching antigen is unknown. This specimen comes from a study of T-cell memory formation after mild COVID-19. Germline CDR1 reads SGDLS; CDR2 reads YYNGEE. CDR3 size: 14 residues. The V and J ends lost 4 bases and 8 bases, in that order; junction bases with no gene match: 9. Study outcomes and limitations: Pre-infection memory contained some responding clones, which suggested that cross-reactive memory had joined.

TCRdb reprocessed the 5' RACE reads via MiXCR and lists one record per CDR3 protein. The sample has about 110,000 distinct CDR3 sequences; approximately 15% are singletons. The sample comprised PBMCs or a T cell subset sorted from them (not recorded which). The clonotype was recovered from an adult woman who had mild COVID-19 (a few samples of this study predate the infection). Cell type and time point are not known. The chain uses TRBV9 and TRBJ2-1; TRBD1 matches at 7 bases. DNA of the CDR3: TGTGCCAGCAGCCCTCAAGACAGGGCCGATGAGCAGTTCTTC. Its protein product is CASSPQDRADEQFF.